Presented here are 13 T cell receptor beta chains from one specimen sequenced in a study of blood T cells in healthy people across ages. Sample-barcoded 5' priming and a J-beta primer mix drove a second PCR of 7 to 11 cycles. Via MiXCR, TCRdb re-called the 5' RACE reads, giving one row per CDR3 protein. The data hold about 1,600,000 distinct CDR3 sequences, with roughly 45% observed a single time. Sequenced input: blood. The source of these receptors is a woman between 18 and 29 years old in good health.

Note on this clonotype: It may be a read error: a sequence one base away is much more abundant. The J gene is TRBJ1-2, the V gene TRBV3-1; the D is unclear. The V end was cut by 3 bases, the J end by 1 base, with 0 bases between. The CDR3 sequence is 11 residues long. Germline CDR1 LGHDT, CDR2 YNNKEL (reference sequence). For the CDR3, the DNA is TGTGCCAGCAGCCATAACTATGGCTACACCTTC. It translates to CASSHNYGYTF.

The chain couples TRBV7-2 to TRBJ2-1; a possible D gene is TRBD2 (6 bases). CDR1 and CDR2 from the germline V gene are SGHTA and FQGNSA. The CDR3 totals 15 residues. The V and J ends lost 6 bases and 3 bases respectively, with 15 bases between them. The CDR3 DNA is TGTGCCAGCAGTCCGGGACTCATGCTCTACAATGAGCAGTTCTTC. It specifies CASSPGLMLYNEQFF.

V gene TRBV20-1 combines with J gene TRBJ1-2, with TRBD1 matching 8 bases. Germline loops: CDR1 DFQATT, CDR2 SNEGSKA (reference sequence). J gave up 4 bases and V 0 bases, and 7 bases lay outside the gene matches. CDR3 size: 15 residues. For the CDR3, the DNA is TGCAGTGCTAGAGATTCGGACAGGGACTTCTATGGCTACACCTTC. This translates into CSARDSDRDFYGYTF.

J is TRBJ2-3 and V is TRBV12-3 or TRBV12-4; 11 bases map to TRBD2. The CDR3 runs 13 residues. The V segment lost 6 bases and the J segment 11 bases; nucleotides outside the gene matches: 7. The CDR3 reads CASSLSGRALQYF. CDR3 sequence (DNA): TGTGCCAGCAGCCTTAGCGGGAGGGCCTTGCAGTATTTT.

The V and J genes are TRBV29-1 and TRBJ2-3; D possibly matches TRBD1 or TRBD2 (5 bases each). Germline V gives CDR1 SQVTM, CDR2 ANQGSEA. CDR3 length equals 13 residues. V shed 8 bases and J shed 6 bases, with 18 bases lying between them. As DNA, the CDR3 is TGCAGCCCCCGAGGGGTTCCTACGGATACGCAGTATTTT. It codes for CSPRGVPTDTQYF.

This clonotype showed up just a few times. The rearrangement uses TRBV28 and TRBJ2-1; TRBD2 matches 8 bases. In germline, CDR1 is MDHEN, CDR2 SYDVKM. Trimming removed 7 bases from V and 7 bases from J; junction bases left unmatched: 15. The CDR3 extends over 16 amino acids. The CDR3 nucleotides read TGTGCCAGCACCCCAAATCCCCGGGGGGGCTATAATGAGCAGTTCTTC. Translated, it gives CASTPNPRGGYNEQFF. The variable domain in full, completed from reference TRBV28 and TRBJ2-1, reads DVKVTQSSRYLVKRTGEKVFLECVQDMDHENMFWYRQDPGLGLRLIYFSYDVKMKEKGDIPEGYSVSREKKERFSLILESASTNQTSMYLCASTPNPRGGYNEQFFGPGTRLTVL.

In this sample, this clonotype turned up a few times. This chain uses TRBV5-1 with TRBJ2-1; 7 bases map to TRBD2. V gave up 1 base and J gave up 5 bases; unmatched junction bases: 6. This CDR3 is built from 15 residues. Germline lookup yields CDR1 SGHRS and CDR2 YFSETQ. The CDR3 loop is CASSLRPSGNNEQFF. The CDR3 DNA sequence: TGCGCCAGCAGCTTGAGGCCTAGCGGTAACAATGAGCAGTTCTTC.

The chain is built from TRBV5-1 and TRBJ2-3, with D unresolved. Trimming removed 6 bases from V and 0 bases from J, with 8 bases in between. Germline V gene sequence: CDR1 SGHRS, CDR2 YFSETQ. The CDR3 is made up of 13 amino acids. CDR3 amino acids: CASKTPSTDTQYF. CDR3 nucleotide sequence: TGCGCCAGCAAGACACCAAGCACAGATACGCAGTATTTT.

The V and J genes are TRBV7-2 and TRBJ2-3, with D perhaps TRBD2 (6 bases). The CDR3 has 16 residues. Germline V lookup: CDR1 SGHTA, CDR2 FQGNSA. With 4 bases removed from V and 0 bases from J, the gap between germline ends came to 14 bases. CDR3 sequence reads: CTSSSQRVTSTDTQYF. As DNA, the CDR3 is TGTACCAGCAGCTCCCAGCGGGTTACTAGCACAGATACGCAGTATTTT.

In this sample, this clonotype turned up a few times. This chain uses TRBV29-1 with TRBJ1-1, with 7 bases lining up with TRBD1. V was pared by 6 bases and J by 11 bases, with 9 bases of the junction left unmatched. The CDR3 is made up of 11 amino acids. CDR1 SQVTM and CDR2 ANQGSEA come from the germline V gene. CDR3 loop: CSVYGQARAFF. CDR3 DNA: TGCAGCGTCTATGGACAGGCGAGGGCTTTCTTT. Drawing the rest from reference TRBV29-1 and TRBJ1-1, the complete variable domain is SAVISQKPSRDICQRGTSLTIQCQVDSQVTMMFWYRQQPGQSLTLIATANQGSEATYESGFVIDKFPISRPNLTFSTLTVSNMSPEDSSIYLCSVYGQARAFFGQGTRLTVV.

The chain couples TRBV2 to TRBJ2-3; D is undetermined. Trimming removed 7 bases at V and 6 bases at J, with 14 bases between. The CDR3 runs 13 residues. Germline-derived CDR1 and CDR2 are SNHLY and FYNNEI. In DNA form, the CDR3 reads TGTGCCAGCACCGAACCGTTGGGGGATACGCAGTATTTT. This translates into CASTEPLGDTQYF.

This clonotype was detected once. The chain recombines TRBV3-1 with TRBJ2-2, with D uncertain. Deletions cut 3 bases from V and 7 bases from J, with 6 bases between. The CDR3 has 12 amino acids. CDR1 LGHDT and CDR2 YNNKEL come from the germline V gene (reference sequence). For the CDR3, the DNA is TGTGCCAGCAGCCAGGGGTTCGGGGAGCTGTTTTTT. Translating gives CASSQGFGELFF.

The V gene is TRBV6-5, the J gene TRBJ2-5, with 7 bases aligning to TRBD2. Germline V gene lookup returns CDR1 MNHEY and CDR2 SVGAGI. V lost 2 bases and J lost 1; bases outside the gene matches: 4. The CDR3 has 15 amino acids. CDR3 in DNA: TGTGCCAGCAGTTACGGTTGGGGGGGCCAAGAGACCCAGTACTTC. The encoded protein is CASSYGWGGQETQYF.